The next 9 T cell receptor beta chains were all read from a single sample in a study of T cell repertoires in cytomegalovirus infection. For these TCRs, the target antigens are not known. TCRdb itself ran the reads through MiXCR, one entry per CDR3 protein. The sample carries 45,000 to 65,000 distinct CDR3 sequences, roughly a fifth recorded once. Sample: CD8+ T cells from cultured PBMCs, taken from culture after CMV antigen stimulation. The receptors were sampled from a human donor in good health (CMV status not recorded). Some clones in this sample may be carry-over from other donors' samples.

V usage is TRBV28 and J usage is TRBJ2-1; 12 nucleotides match TRBD2. The CDR3 runs to 15 residues. Per germline, CDR1 MDHEN and CDR2 SYDVKM. V shed 5 bases and J 4 bases; nucleotides not matched to a gene: 3. The CDR3 protein is CASSHLAGGYNEQFF. For the CDR3, the DNA is TGTGCCAGCAGTCATCTAGCGGGGGGGTACAATGAGCAGTTCTTC.

This clonotype was recorded many times. V and J are TRBV7-9 and TRBJ2-1, with D perhaps TRBD1 (5 bases). CDR3 length equals 15 residues. The germline gives CDR1 SEHNR, CDR2 FQNEAQ (reference sequence). With 7 bases removed from V and 0 bases from J, the gap between germline ends came to 13 bases. The CDR3 coding sequence is TGTGCCAGCAAAGGGGCGCTGAGCTCCTACAATGAGCAGTTCTTC. Translating gives CASKGALSSYNEQFF.

This rearrangement joins TRBV11-2 to TRBJ2-5; D remains unclear. The germline V gene has CDR1 SGHAT and CDR2 FQNNGV. Between the trimmed V and J ends, which lost 6 bases and 4 bases, there was a span of 9 bases. The CDR3 loop spans 12 amino acids. CDR3 sequence: CASSLFPETQYF. Here the CDR3 DNA reads TGTGCCAGCAGTCTCTTCCCAGAGACCCAGTACTTC.

This clonotype was counted only a few times. The chain uses TRBV7-6 and TRBJ2-3; 8 bases map to TRBD2. CDR3 length equals 15 residues. CDR1 is SGHVS, CDR2 FNYEAQ, per germline. J gave up 2 bases and V 3 bases, and 4 bases lay outside the gene matches. The CDR3 loop is CASSFGGVVTDTQYF. CDR3 in DNA: TGTGCCAGCAGCTTCGGGGGGGTGGTCACAGATACGCAGTATTTT.

This clonotype was counted many times. For the CDR3, the DNA is TGTGCCAGCAGTTTATTGGAGACCCAGTACTTC. Residues: CASSLLETQYF. The chain recombines TRBV12-3 or TRBV12-4 with TRBJ2-5, with D hard to call. V lost 2 bases, J lost 5 bases, and 3 bases lay in between. The CDR3 length is 11 residues.

Concerning this clonotype itself: A read error may produce the germline difference seen at one junction end. The chain recombines TRBV29-1 with TRBJ2-1; 10 bases line up with TRBD2. The CDR3 is 16 amino acids. Per the germline V gene, CDR1 is SQVTM and CDR2 is ANQGSEA. The CDR3 protein is CSLELAGRSFYNEQFF. CDR3 sequence (DNA): TGCAGCCTTGAACTAGCGGGGCGCTCTTTTTACAATGAGCAGTTCTTC.

J is TRBJ1-1 and V is TRBV6-2 or TRBV6-3; 11 bases are shared with TRBD1. V lost 5 bases to trimming and J lost 5 bases; unmatched junction nucleotides: 7. CDR1 and CDR2 (germline): MNHEY, SVGEGT. The CDR3 loop spans 15 amino acids. The CDR3 protein is CASSPEGQGVTEAFF. CDR3 in DNA: TGTGCCAGCAGTCCCGAGGGACAGGGGGTAACTGAAGCTTTCTTT.

This clonotype has a handful of counts. The V and J genes are TRBV15 and TRBJ2-2; D remains ambiguous. This CDR3 is built from 14 residues. The germline gives CDR1 LNHNV, CDR2 YYDKDF (reference sequence). V lost 6 bases to trimming and J lost 0 bases, with 8 bases between them. CDR3 coding DNA: TGTGCCACCAGGAAAGAGACGAACACCGGGGAGCTGTTTTTT. Translating it yields CATRKETNTGELFF.

This clonotype was counted between two and nine times. The gene calls are TRBV11-2 and TRBJ2-3, with 9 bases identical to TRBD2. V lost 5 bases and J lost 2; bases outside the gene matches: 5. Germline-derived CDR1 and CDR2 are SGHAT and FQNNGV. The CDR3 runs 15 residues. This CDR3 reads CASSRSGGTTDTQYF. CDR3 coding DNA: TGTGCCAGCAGCCGTAGCGGGGGCACCACAGATACGCAGTATTTT.